This T cell receptor (beta chain) was captured in a study of cytomegalovirus exposure and HLA in healthy donors (dated by TCRdb to between 2016 and 2019). In terms of the full investigation: An earlier analysis of 587 of the donors reported about 250 Gb of sequence data and more than 90 million unique TCR beta sequences from 190 million or so T cells. Donor age, sex, ethnicity and CMV serostatus were compiled alongside the repertoire data. Typing coverage differed by locus: A, B, C, DRB1 and DQB1 were typed in roughly 620-630 donors, DQA1 in around 500, DPA1 in roughly 590, and DPB1 in 400 to 490. A later analysis re-examined previously published TCR beta repertoires from 500 to 700 donors and added high-resolution HLA genotyping to investigate patterns of TCR occurrence. The study aimed to test whether cataloging public T cell receptors could reveal signatures of past pathogen exposure. Besides the first cohort of approximately 710 subjects, a separate validation cohort made up of roughly 120 different subjects was used. Among around 400 genotyped donors of the cohort, an average of around 240,000 unique TCR beta nucleotide sequences was sequenced per donor, of which about 18% were non-productive. The study combined high-throughput TCR immunosequencing, statistical association of individual TCRs with disease status, and machine learning to predict cytomegalovirus infection status. HLA typing included class I and class II loci at four-digit resolution. Approximately 310 gigabases of sequencing data and around 87 million unique TCR sequences were included in an early release covering around 600 HLA-typed donors. Using immunosequencing, the study profiled T cell repertoires from 666 subjects and related those repertoires to cytomegalovirus serostatus. An earlier analysis of approximately 630 of the donors applied high-throughput TCR beta sequencing to assess whether each TCR beta V gene segment acted as functional or pseudogenic. Genome-wide SNP genotypes for about 65% of the 666 donors were used in a later genetic analysis, which treated that subset as a discovery cohort. Of the approximately 400 genotyped donors, about 84% fell in the genetic ancestry cluster associated with self-reported Caucasian donors. Four to six DR-DQ haplotypes were handled as single units for association and clustering, since linkage in the cohort was strong. Rather than drawing on any new phenotypic data, the later analysis identified candidate immune exposures from TCR beta sequences and the way those sequences occurred across donors. All discovery cohort repertoires had been generated on a single sequencing platform. On the study overall, not on this receptor specifically: Because HLA typing was missing for some donors at each locus, association tests included only the typed subset. When HLA alleles, especially DR and DQ, strongly co-occurred, TCR associations were difficult to assign to individual alleles. A further reported finding was that TCR beta sequences accurately predicted the HLA-A and HLA-B alleles for most subjects in the first cohort. Most TCR sequences were observed very rarely across donors, whereas some public TCRs were present in many individuals. A cluster of highly shared sequence variants was judged likely to be a technical artifact of the sequencing pipeline. The cohort was sequenced for TCR beta chains only, and without alpha or paired-chain data the features that could be detected were limited. Specific HLA alleles were associated with about 17,000 TCR beta sequences at a false discovery rate of 0.05 in a later analysis. Cytomegalovirus status was reported to be diagnosed by the classifier with high specificity and sensitivity in both the original and validation cohorts. In a later analysis, most CMV-associated TCR beta chains were found to appear HLA-restricted, with HLA associations seemingly driven largely by CMV exposure. An earlier analysis of approximately 570 of the donors showed that most TCR beta V segments appeared in productive rearrangements either about 90% or about 30% of the time, which broadly matched IMGT annotations. In vitro tests confirmed that a few of the cytomegalovirus-associated TCR beta chains recognize cytomegalovirus antigens. Correlated functional status among segregating V segments might reflect linkage disequilibrium, but an unknown experimental factor could not be ruled out. Roughly uniform sequencing depth across donors was assumed in presence/absence analyses, although this assumption may not hold. V-gene and J-gene trimming of TCR beta chains was associated with a missense DCLRE1C variant in a later genetic analysis, and the association was replicated in an independent cohort. A later analysis found that HLA-associated TCR beta chains were more clonally expanded and had lower generation probabilities than equally common non-associated chains. In a later analysis, TCR association rates were found to vary across HLA loci, with the most associated TCRs seen for DRB1 alleles and the fewest for HLA-C alleles. A later genetic analysis reported fewer N-insertions in productive TCRs among donors in an Asian-associated ancestry cluster than the roughly 720-donor mean. The only immune exposure information available for the cohort was CMV serostatus. The authors suggested that the approach could potentially be generalized to other disease states and immunological phenotypes. A total of 150 to 200 TCR beta chains were listed by the study as associated with cytomegalovirus. According to a later analysis, parvovirus B19, influenza, CMV and Epstein-Barr virus appeared linked to several top co-occurrence clusters. Approximately 18 rarely observed V segments, including chromosome 9 orphons, were excluded from the earlier analysis of about 600 of the donors because counts were too low.

In total, roughly 670 healthy bone marrow donors made up the cohort. Cohort members were all nominally healthy when sampled, although unrecorded immune exposures were likely present. The donor tested CMV seronegative and was one of the 352 seronegative cohort members. Each donor provided a peripheral blood sample, and peripheral blood mononuclear cells were used for TCR beta sequencing. The Qiagen DNeasy Blood Extraction Kit was used to extract genomic DNA from the blood cell samples. In this sample, this clone turned up a few times. What antigen it recognizes has not been identified. No per-base quality is available; no much larger clone lies one base away. The method behind the library was the immunoSEQ multiplex PCR assay. The multiplex PCR relied on a mix of 60 forward primers for TCR Vbeta segments and 13 reverse primers for TCR Jbeta segments. Amplification of the CDR3 region of rearranged TCR beta genes was performed with a multiplex PCR assay on genomic DNA. Amplified TCR beta libraries were sequenced as 87-base-pair reads on the Illumina HiSeq System. Concerning the study's data processing: A later analysis tallied around 82 million unique TCR beta chains across the 700 or so repertoires, and approximately 11 million of those chains were shared by two or more donors. To remove PCR and sequencing errors, raw reads were error-corrected and collapsed into unique sequences using a nearest-neighbor algorithm that merged closely related sequences. V, D and J gene segments were assigned by aligning CDR3 sequences to IMGT reference sequences. Each retained sequence needed at least a six-nucleotide match to both a V gene segment and a J gene segment. Rearrangements were called productive when the CDR3 lacked stop codons and stayed in frame with V and J; all others were non-productive. Following IMGT convention, CDR3 was defined as the stretch from the second conserved V-encoded cysteine to the conserved J-encoded phenylalanine. Sequences without an unambiguous match to a single V gene segment were excluded from the earlier analysis of several hundred of the donors. In an earlier analysis of about 590 of the donors, a V segment was called functional when productive rearrangements were above 56.7%, and segregating when the standard deviation between donors exceeded 5%. To diagnose cytomegalovirus status from the catalog of TCR beta chain sequences, a statistical classification framework was built. In a later analysis, V and J genes were assigned by comparing TCR nucleotide sequences against IMGT/GENE-DB human TR gene sequences. In a later analysis, CDR3 sequences and most-parsimonious VDJ recombination scenarios were assigned using the TCRdist pipeline. In a later analysis, each TCR beta chain was defined by its CDR3 amino acid sequence together with its V-gene family, and reads without a unique V-gene family were excluded. A later analysis removed nearly 600 highly shared, low-generation-probability nucleotide sequences to deal with suspected cross-contamination and a sequencing artifact. In a later analysis, a clonal expansion index was calculated for each public chain from normalized within-repertoire ranks of inferred template counts. Generation probabilities in a later analysis came from a VDJ recombination model fitted to out-of-frame rearrangements, and those results were checked against IGoR. In a later analysis, TCR-TCR, TCR-HLA and TCR-CMV co-occurrence was scored with hypergeometric tests, and a repertoire-size bias correction was applied to TCR pairs. A later analysis estimated false discovery rates by permuting HLA or CMV assignments 20 times. A later analysis grouped co-occurring TCRs with DBSCAN, adding TCRdist sequence similarity when clustering within HLA-allele-positive subsets. For co-occurrence clustering, repertoires with fewer than 30,000 or more than 120,000 public chains were excluded, along with a handful of repertoires with anomalous nucleotide sharing. Not all clones reach the TCRdb copy of this immuneACCESS table, which keeps in-frame sequences only. Checked studies attribute under half of the gap to unresolved V genes and leave the rest unexplained. That table is the source of V, J and clone size, and D and trimming were worked out from the DNA. Present in this sample are about 120,000 clones, around 10% of which were seen just once. 3% of the sample is in the top ten clones.

Material for sequencing was PBMCs. This TCR was recovered from a man aged 25-45 years in good health and CMV-seronegative.

CDR3 reads: CASSVEGDPYEQYF. The DNA is TGTGCCAGCAGCGTAGAGGGGGACCCCTACGAGCAGTACTTC. The rearrangement joined TRBV9 to TRBJ2-7; tentative D gene TRBD1, with 6 bases matching. CDR1 and CDR2, per the germline V gene, are SGDLS and YYNGEE. The V and J ends are trimmed by 0 bases and 2 bases, leaving 9 bases between them. The CDR3 runs 14 residues from the cysteine to the phenylalanine. Only the CDR3 part of the read is kept: 42 bases, read in frame from the first base.